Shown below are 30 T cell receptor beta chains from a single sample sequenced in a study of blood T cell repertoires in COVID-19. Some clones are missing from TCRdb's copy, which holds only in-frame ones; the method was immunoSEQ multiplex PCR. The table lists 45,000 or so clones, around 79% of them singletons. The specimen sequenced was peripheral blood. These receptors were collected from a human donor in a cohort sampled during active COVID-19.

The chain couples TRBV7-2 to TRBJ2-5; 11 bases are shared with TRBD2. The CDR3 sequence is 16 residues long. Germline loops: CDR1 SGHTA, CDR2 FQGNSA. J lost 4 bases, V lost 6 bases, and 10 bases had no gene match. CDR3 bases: TGTGCCAGCAGGCCTCTACTAGCGGGAGTGCCAGAGACCCAGTACTTC. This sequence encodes CASRPLLAGVPETQYF.

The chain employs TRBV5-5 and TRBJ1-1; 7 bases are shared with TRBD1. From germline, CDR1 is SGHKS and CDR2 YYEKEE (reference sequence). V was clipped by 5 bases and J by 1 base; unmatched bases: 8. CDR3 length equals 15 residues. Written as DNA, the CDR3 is TGTGCCAGCAGTCTCCGCGACAGGGAGAACACTGAAGCTTTCTTT. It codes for CASSLRDRENTEAFF.

The CDR3 region is CASSLYGSPLHF. The CDR3 bases are TGTGCCAGCAGCCTATACGGTTCACCCCTCCACTTT. The gene calls are TRBV7-2 and TRBJ1-6; D gene uncertain. The CDR3 runs 12 residues. V gave up 5 bases and J gave up 9 bases, with 8 bases separating them. Germline V lookup: CDR1 SGHTA, CDR2 FQGNSA.

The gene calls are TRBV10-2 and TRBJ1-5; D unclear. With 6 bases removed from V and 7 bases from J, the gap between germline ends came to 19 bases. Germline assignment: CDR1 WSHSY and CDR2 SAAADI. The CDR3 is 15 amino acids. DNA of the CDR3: TGCGCCAGCAGATCCCCGGACGCCGCGGGGCAGCCCCAGCATTTT. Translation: CASRSPDAAGQPQHF.

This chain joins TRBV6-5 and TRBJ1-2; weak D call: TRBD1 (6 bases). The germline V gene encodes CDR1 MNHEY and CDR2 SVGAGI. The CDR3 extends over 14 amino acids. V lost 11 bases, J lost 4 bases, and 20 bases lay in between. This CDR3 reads CAGDRSNFTYGYTF. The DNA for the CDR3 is TGTGCCGGAGACAGGTCCAACTTTACCTATGGCTACACCTTC.

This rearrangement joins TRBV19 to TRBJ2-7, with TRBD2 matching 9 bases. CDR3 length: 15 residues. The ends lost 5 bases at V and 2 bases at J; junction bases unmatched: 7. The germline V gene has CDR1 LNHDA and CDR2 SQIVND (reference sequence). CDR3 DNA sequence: TGTGCCAGTAGTTTTAGCGGGAGCCAACCCTACGAGCAGTACTTC. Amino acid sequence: CASSFSGSQPYEQYF.

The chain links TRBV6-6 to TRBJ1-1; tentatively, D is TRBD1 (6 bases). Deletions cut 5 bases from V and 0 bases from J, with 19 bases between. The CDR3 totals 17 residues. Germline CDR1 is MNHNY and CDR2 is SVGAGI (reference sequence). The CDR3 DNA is TGTGCCAGCAGTCGACATATCCGACGGGACATGAACACTGAAGCTTTCTTT. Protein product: CASSRHIRRDMNTEAFF.

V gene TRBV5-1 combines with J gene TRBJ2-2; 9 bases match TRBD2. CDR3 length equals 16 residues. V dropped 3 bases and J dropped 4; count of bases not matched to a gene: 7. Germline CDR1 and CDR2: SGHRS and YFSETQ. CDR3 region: CASSYGLATGTGELFF. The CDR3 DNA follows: TGCGCCAGCAGCTACGGACTAGCGACTGGCACCGGGGAGCTGTTTTTT.

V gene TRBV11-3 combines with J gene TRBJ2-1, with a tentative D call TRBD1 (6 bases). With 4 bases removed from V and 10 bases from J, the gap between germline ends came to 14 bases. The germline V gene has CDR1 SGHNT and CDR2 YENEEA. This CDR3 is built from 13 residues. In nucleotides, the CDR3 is TGTGCCAGCAGCTCAGGGGCGGACTTGGAGCAGTTCTTC. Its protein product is CASSSGADLEQFF.

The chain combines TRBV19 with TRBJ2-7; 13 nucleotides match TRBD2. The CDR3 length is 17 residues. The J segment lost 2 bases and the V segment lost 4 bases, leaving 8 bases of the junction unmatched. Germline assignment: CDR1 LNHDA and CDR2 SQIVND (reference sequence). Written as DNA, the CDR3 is TGTGCCAGTAGTAAGGGACTAGCGGGACAACCTACCTACGAGCAGTACTTC. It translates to CASSKGLAGQPTYEQYF. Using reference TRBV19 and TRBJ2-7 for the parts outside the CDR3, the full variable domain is DGGITQSPKYLFRKEGQNVTLSCEQNLNHDAMYWYRQDPGQGLRLIYYSQIVNDFQKGDIAEGYSVSREKKESFPLTVTSAQKNPTAFYLCASSKGLAGQPTYEQYFGPGTRLTVT.

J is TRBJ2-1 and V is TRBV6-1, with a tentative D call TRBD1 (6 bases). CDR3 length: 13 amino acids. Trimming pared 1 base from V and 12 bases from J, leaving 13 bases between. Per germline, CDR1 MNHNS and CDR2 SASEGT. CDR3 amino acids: CASSEDSPDRQFF. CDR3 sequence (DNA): TGTGCCAGCAGTGAAGATAGTCCGGACAGGCAGTTCTTC.

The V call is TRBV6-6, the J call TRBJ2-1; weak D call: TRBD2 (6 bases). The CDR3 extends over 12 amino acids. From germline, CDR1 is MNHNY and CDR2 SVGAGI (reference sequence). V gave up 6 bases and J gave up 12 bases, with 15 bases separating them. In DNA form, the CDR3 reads TGTGCCAGCAGCCCGGGCGGGGTGGGGCAGTTCTTC. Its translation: CASSPGGVGQFF.

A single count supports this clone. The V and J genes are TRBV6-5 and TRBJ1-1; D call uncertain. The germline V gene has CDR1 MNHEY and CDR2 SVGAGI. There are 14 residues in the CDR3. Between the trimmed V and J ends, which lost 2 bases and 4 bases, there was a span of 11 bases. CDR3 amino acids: CASSYKEGGTEAFF. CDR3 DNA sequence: TGTGCCAGCAGTTACAAGGAAGGAGGCACTGAAGCTTTCTTT.

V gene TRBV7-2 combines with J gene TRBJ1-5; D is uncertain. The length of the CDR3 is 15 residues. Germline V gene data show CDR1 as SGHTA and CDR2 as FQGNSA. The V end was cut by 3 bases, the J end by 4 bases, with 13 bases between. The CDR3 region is CASSLYTEVNQPQHF. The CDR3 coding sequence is TGTGCCAGCAGCTTGTATACGGAGGTTAATCAGCCCCAGCATTTT.

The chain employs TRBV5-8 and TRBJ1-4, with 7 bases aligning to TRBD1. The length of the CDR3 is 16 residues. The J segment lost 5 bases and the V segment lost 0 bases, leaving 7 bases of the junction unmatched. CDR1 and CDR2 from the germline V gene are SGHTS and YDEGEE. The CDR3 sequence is CASSLGDSLLNEKLFF. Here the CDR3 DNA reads TGTGCCAGCAGCTTGGGGGACAGCTTACTCAATGAAAAACTGTTTTTT. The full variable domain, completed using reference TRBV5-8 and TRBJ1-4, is EAGVTQSPTHLIKTRGQQATLRCSPISGHTSVYWYQQALGLGLQFLLWYDEGEERNRGNFPPRFSGRQFPNYSSELNVNALELEDSALYLCASSLGDSLLNEKLFFGSGTQLSVL.

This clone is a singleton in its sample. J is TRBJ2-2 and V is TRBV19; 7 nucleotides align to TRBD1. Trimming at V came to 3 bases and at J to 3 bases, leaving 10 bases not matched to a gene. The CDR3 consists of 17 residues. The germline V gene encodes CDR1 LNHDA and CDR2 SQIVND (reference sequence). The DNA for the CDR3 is TGTGCCAGTAGTATCGGGCTCGGGACAGCTGACACCGGGGAGCTGTTTTTT. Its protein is CASSIGLGTADTGELFF.

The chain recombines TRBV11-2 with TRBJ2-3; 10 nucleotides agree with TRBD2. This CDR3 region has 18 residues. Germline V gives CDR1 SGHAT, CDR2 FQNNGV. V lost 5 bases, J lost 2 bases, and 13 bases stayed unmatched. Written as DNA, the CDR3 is TGTGCCAGCAGCCGCCTATTTGTAGCGGGAGGTTCCACAGATACGCAGTATTTT. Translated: CASSRLFVAGGSTDTQYF. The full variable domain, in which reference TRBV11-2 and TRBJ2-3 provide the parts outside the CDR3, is EAGVAQSPRYKIIEKRQSVAFWCNPISGHATLYWYQQILGQGPKLLIQFQNNGVVDDSQLPKDRFSAERLKGVDSTLKIQPAKLEDSAVYLCASSRLFVAGGSTDTQYFGPGTRLTVL.

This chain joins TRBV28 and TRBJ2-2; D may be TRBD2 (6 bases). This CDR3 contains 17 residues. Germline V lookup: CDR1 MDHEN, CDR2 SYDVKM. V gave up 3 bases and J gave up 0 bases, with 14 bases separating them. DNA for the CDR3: TGTGCCAGCAGTTTTGCGGGACTCACCTCGAACACCGGGGAGCTGTTTTTT. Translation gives CASSFAGLTSNTGELFF.

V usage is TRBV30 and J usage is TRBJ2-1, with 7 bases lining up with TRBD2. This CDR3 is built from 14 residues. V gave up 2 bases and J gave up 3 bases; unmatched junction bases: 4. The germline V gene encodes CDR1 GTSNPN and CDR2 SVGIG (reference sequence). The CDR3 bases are TGTGCCTGGAGTCTGCGGGAGAACTACAATGAGCAGTTCTTC. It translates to CAWSLRENYNEQFF. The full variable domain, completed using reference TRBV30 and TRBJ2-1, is SQTIHQWPATLVQPVGSPLSLECTVEGTSNPNLYWYRQAAGRGLQLLFYSVGIGQISSEVPQNLSASRPQDRQFILSSKKLLLSDSGFYLCAWSLRENYNEQFFGPGTRLTVL.

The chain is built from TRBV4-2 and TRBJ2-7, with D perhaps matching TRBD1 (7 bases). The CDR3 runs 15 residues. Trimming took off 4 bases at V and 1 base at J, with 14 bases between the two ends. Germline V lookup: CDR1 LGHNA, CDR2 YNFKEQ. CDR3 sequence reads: CASSLEEGASYEQYF. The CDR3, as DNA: TGTGCCAGCAGCCTCGAGGAGGGGGCTTCCTACGAGCAGTACTTC.

CDR3 loop: CASRFGTEYNEQFF. CDR3 nucleotides: TGCGCCAGCAGATTCGGGACAGAGTACAATGAGCAGTTCTTC. J is TRBJ2-1 and V is TRBV5-1; 7 bases fit TRBD1. V trimming: 5 bases; J trimming: 4 bases; junction bases outside the gene matches: 6. The length of the CDR3 is 14 residues. Germline assignment: CDR1 SGHRS and CDR2 YFSETQ.

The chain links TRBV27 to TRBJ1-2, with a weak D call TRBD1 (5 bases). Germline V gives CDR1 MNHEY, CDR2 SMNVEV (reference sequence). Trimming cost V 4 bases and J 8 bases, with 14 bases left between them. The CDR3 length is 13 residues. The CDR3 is CASSSTGGRGYTF. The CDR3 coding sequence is TGTGCCAGCAGTTCAACAGGAGGGCGCGGCTACACCTTC.

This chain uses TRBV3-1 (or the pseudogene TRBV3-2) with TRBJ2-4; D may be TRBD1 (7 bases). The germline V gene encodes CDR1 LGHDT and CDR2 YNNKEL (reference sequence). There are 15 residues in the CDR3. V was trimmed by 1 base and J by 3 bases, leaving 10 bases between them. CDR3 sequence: CASSQGRDSKNIQYF. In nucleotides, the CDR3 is TGTGCCAGCAGCCAAGGGAGGGACAGCAAAAACATTCAGTACTTC.

The DNA of the CDR3 is TGTGCCAGCAGCCTACAGAATTCACCCCTCCACTTT. As protein: CASSLQNSPLHF. This chain links TRBV6-5 with TRBJ1-6; no definite D call. The length of the CDR3 is 12 residues. Germline assignment: CDR1 MNHEY and CDR2 SVGAGI. With 6 bases removed from V and 7 bases from J, the gap between germline ends came to 7 bases.

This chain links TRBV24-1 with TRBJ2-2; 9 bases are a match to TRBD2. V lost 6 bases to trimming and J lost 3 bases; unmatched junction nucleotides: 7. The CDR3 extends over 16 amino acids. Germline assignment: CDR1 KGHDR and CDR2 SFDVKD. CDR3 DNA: TGTGCCACCAGTCCCCCAGCGGGAGGTGACACCGGGGAGCTGTTTTTT. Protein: CATSPPAGGDTGELFF.

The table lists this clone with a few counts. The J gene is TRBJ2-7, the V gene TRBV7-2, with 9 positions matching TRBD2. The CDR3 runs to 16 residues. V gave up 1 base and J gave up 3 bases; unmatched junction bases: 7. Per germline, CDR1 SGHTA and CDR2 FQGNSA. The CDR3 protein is CASSLGAGGRVYEQYF. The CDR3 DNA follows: TGTGCCAGCAGCTTAGGAGCGGGAGGACGAGTCTACGAGCAGTACTTC.

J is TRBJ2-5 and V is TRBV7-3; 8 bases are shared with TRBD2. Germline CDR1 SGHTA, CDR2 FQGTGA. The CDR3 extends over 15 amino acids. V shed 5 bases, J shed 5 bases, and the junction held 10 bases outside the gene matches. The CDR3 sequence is CASSQGAGVGETQYF. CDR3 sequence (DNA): TGTGCCAGCAGCCAAGGAGCGGGAGTTGGGGAGACCCAGTACTTC.

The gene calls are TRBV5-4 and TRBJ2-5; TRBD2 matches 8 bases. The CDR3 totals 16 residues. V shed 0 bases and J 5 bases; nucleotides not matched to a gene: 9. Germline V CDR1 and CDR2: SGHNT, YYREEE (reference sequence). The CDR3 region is CASSLGAGGGLETQYF. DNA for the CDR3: TGTGCCAGCAGCTTGGGGGCGGGAGGAGGGTTGGAGACCCAGTACTTC.

CDR3 DNA: TGCGCCAGCAGACGGACAGGGTCGTCCTCCAGAGGGGAGCTGTTTTTT. Its protein is CASRRTGSSSRGELFF. This chain connects TRBV5-1 to TRBJ2-2; 8 bases match TRBD1. The germline V gene encodes CDR1 SGHRS and CDR2 YFSETQ. Trimming removed 5 bases from V and 8 bases from J; junction bases left unmatched: 14. CDR3 length: 16 amino acids.

CDR3 region: CASSPHLWTGVDEQYF. Here the CDR3 DNA reads TGTGCCAGCAGCCCCCATCTATGGACAGGGGTCGACGAGCAGTACTTC. V and J are TRBV7-9 and TRBJ2-7; TRBD1 matches at 9 bases. V trimming: 5 bases; J trimming: 5 bases; junction bases outside the gene matches: 13. Germline-derived CDR1 and CDR2 are SEHNR and FQNEAQ (reference sequence). The CDR3 is 16 residues long. Full variable domain (outside the CDR3, taken from reference TRBV7-9 and TRBJ2-7): DTGVSQNPRHKITKRGQNVTFRCDPISEHNRLYWYRQTLGQGPEFLTYFQNEAQLEKSRLLSDRFSAERPKGSFSTLEIQRTEQGDSAMYLCASSPHLWTGVDEQYFGPGTRLTVT.